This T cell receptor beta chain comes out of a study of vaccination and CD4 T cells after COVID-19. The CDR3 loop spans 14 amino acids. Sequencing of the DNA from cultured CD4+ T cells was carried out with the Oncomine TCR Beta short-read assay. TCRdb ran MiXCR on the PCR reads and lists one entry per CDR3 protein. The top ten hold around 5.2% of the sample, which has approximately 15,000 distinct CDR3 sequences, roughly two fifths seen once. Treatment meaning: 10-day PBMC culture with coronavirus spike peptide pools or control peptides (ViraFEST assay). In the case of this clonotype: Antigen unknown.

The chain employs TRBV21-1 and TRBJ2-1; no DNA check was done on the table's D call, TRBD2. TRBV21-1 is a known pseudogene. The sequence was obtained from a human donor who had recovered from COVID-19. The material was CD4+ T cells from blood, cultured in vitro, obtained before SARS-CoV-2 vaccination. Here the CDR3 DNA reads TGTGCCAGGTTCTGTTTGCGGGGCTACAATGAGCAGTTCTTC. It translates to CARFCLRGYNEQFF.